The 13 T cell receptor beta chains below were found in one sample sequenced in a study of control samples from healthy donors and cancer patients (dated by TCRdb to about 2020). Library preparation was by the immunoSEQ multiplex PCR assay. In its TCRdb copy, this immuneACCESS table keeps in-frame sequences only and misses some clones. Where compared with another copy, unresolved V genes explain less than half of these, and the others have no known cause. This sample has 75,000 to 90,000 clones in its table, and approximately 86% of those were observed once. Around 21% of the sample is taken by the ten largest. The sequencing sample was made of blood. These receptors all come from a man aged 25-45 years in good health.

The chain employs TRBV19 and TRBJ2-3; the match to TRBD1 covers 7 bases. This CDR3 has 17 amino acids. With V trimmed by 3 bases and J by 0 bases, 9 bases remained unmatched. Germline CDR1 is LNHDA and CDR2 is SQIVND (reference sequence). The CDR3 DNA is TGTGCCAGTAGTATTAAGGGACAGAAATGGAGCACAGATACGCAGTATTTT. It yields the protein CASSIKGQKWSTDTQYF. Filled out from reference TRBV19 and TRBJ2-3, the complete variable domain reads DGGITQSPKYLFRKEGQNVTLSCEQNLNHDAMYWYRQDPGQGLRLIYYSQIVNDFQKGDIAEGYSVSREKKESFPLTVTSAQKNPTAFYLCASSIKGQKWSTDTQYFGPGTRLTVL.

CDR3 coding DNA: TGTGCCACCCGAGCGGGGGAAAGAAGGAACATTCAGTACTTC. This translates into CATRAGERRNIQYF. The J gene is TRBJ2-4, the V gene TRBV2; 8 bases align to TRBD2. V dropped 10 bases and J dropped 7; count of bases not matched to a gene: 12. CDR1 SNHLY and CDR2 FYNNEI come from the germline V gene. The CDR3 sequence is 14 residues long.

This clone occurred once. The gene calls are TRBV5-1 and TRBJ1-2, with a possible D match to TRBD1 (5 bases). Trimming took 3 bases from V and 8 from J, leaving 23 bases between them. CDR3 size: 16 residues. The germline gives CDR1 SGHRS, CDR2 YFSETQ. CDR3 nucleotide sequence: TGCGCCAGCAGCTCAGAGCCAGGGAGGCCTTTGGAAGGCTACACCTTC. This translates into CASSSEPGRPLEGYTF.

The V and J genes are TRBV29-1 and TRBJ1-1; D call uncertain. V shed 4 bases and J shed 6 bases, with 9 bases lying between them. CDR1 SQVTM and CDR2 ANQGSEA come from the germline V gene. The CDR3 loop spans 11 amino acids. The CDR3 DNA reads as TGCAGCGTTGGTATCACCTCTGAAGCTTTCTTT. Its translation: CSVGITSEAFF.

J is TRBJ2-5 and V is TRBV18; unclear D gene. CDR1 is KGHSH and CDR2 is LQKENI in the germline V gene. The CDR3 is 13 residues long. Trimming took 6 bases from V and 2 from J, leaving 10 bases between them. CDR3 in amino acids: CASSPQAQETQYF. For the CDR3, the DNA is TGTGCCAGCTCCCCTCAAGCTCAAGAGACCCAGTACTTC.

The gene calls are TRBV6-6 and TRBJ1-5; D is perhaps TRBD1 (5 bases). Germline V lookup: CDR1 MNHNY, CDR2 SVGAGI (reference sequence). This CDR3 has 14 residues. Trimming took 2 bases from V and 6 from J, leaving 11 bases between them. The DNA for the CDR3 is TGTGCCAGCAGTTACCGGGACTCCAGTCAGCCCCAGCATTTT. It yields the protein CASSYRDSSQPQHF.

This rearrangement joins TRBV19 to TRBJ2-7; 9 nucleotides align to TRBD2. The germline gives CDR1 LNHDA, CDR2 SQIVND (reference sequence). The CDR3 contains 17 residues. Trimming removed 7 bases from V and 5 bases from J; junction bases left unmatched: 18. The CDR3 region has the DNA TGTGCCAGTAATTCCGGGACTAGCCGGGTGCCGAGCCACGAGCAGTACTTC. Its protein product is CASNSGTSRVPSHEQYF.

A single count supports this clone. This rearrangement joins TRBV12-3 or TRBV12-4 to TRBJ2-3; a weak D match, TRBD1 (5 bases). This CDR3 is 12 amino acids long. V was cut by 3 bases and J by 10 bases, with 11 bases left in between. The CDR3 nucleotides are TGTGCCAGCAGTTTTACCAGGGTGGCGCAGTATTTT. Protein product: CASSFTRVAQYF.

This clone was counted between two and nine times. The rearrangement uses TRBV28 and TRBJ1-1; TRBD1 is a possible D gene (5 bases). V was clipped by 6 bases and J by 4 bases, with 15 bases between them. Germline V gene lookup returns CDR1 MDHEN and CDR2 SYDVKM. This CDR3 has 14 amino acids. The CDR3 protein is CASSPPARGTEAFF. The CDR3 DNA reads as TGTGCCAGCAGCCCCCCCGCGAGGGGCACTGAAGCTTTCTTT.

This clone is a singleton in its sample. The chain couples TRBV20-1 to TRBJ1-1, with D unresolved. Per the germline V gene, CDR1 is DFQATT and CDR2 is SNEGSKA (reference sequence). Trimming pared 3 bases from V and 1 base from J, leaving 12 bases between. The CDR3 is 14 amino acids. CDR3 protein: CSASGLGGNTEAFF. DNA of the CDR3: TGCAGTGCTAGTGGTTTGGGAGGGAACACTGAAGCTTTCTTT.

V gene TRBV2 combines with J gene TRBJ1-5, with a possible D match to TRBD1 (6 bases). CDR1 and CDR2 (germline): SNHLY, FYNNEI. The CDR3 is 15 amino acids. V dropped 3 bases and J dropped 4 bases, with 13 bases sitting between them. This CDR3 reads CASSDWGGLNQPQHF. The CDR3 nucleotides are TGTGCCAGCAGTGACTGGGGGGGGCTGAATCAGCCCCAGCATTTT.

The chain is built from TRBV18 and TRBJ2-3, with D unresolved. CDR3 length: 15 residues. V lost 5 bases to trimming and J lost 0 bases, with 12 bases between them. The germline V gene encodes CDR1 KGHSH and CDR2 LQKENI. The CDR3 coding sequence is TGTGCCAGCTCATCTGTTGGGGAAAGCACAGATACGCAGTATTTT. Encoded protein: CASSSVGESTDTQYF.

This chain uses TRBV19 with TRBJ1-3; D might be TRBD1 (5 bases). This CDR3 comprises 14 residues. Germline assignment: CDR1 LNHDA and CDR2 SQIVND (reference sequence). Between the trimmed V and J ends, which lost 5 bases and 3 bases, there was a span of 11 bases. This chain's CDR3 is CASSWMGDGNTIYF. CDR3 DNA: TGTGCCAGTAGTTGGATGGGGGATGGAAACACCATATATTTT.